This T cell receptor beta chain was retrieved from a study of shared clonotypes between healthy human individuals. Turning to the study itself: The plates for each donor numbered three CD4 naive, three CD4 memory, two CD8 naive and one CD8 memory.

The repertoire was sequenced with immunoSEQ multiplex PCR; TCRdb's copy has only in-frame clones and lacks some. This table has approximately 530,000 clones, almost 97% appearing once. The investigators split CD4+ cells into a CD45RA+ naive subset and a CD45RA-negative memory subset. Sequenced material: naive CD4+ T cells sorted from blood. Subset reported: CD45RA+ positively selected. The receptor's source is a woman between 25 and 40 years old in good health.

CDR3 sequence: CASMALSSGNTIYF. DNA of the CDR3: TGTGCCAGTATGGCCCTGAGCTCTGGAAACACCATATATTTT. The V gene is TRBV19, the J gene TRBJ1-3, with no clear D. The CDR3 is 14 residues long. V lost 7 bases and J 0 bases, leaving 10 bases between the germline ends. CDR1 and CDR2 (germline): LNHDA, SQIVND (reference sequence).